These 26 T cell receptor beta chains originate from one sample sequenced in a study of vaccination effects on CD4 cells after COVID-19. Peptide-pool stimulation followed by sequencing identified expanded antigen-specific CD4+ clonotypes in the ViraFEST assay. The culture ran for nine to eleven days, and then CD4+ T cells were isolated. Recipients of the vaccine had no prior SARS-CoV-2 infection and negative nucleocapsid antibodies. The data were produced by immunoSEQ multiplex PCR, yet TCRdb's version contains in-frame clones alone and is incomplete. The sample lists some 68,000 clones, approximately 72% seen once, with over 4% in the top ten. The antigens for these receptors are not known. The material sequenced was CD4+ T cells from PBMCs cultured with HCoV-OC43 spike peptides, taken before COVID-19 vaccination. Subset here: HCoV-OC43 spike overlapping peptide pool stimulation. The source of these receptors is a human donor who received a COVID-19 vaccine.

This sequence joins TRBV19 and TRBJ2-5; D is perhaps TRBD2 (5 bases). Germline V CDR1 and CDR2: LNHDA, SQIVND (reference sequence). CDR3 length: 15 amino acids. The ends were cut back, 5 bases at V and 4 bases at J, with 17 bases in the middle. The CDR3 protein is CASSASFLEGETQYF. In DNA form, the CDR3 reads TGTGCCAGTAGTGCCAGTTTCCTCGAGGGAGAGACCCAGTACTTC.

This clone was seen a single time. V is TRBV7-9 and J is TRBJ1-2; D uncertain. Trimming took 11 bases from V and 3 from J, leaving 10 bases between them. This CDR3 region has 11 residues. Germline V gene sequence: CDR1 SEHNR, CDR2 FQNEAQ (reference sequence). CDR3 sequence: CAAQLDYGYTF. The CDR3 nucleotides are TGTGCCGCGCAGCTTGACTATGGCTACACCTTC.

The rearrangement joins TRBV7-3 to TRBJ1-1; D gene unclear. There are 11 residues in the CDR3. Germline-derived CDR1 and CDR2 are SGHTA and FQGTGA. Trimming removed 2 bases at V and 8 bases at J, with 6 bases between. This chain's CDR3 is CASSLGREAFF. The CDR3 nucleotides read TGTGCCAGCAGCTTAGGTCGGGAAGCTTTCTTT.

V usage is TRBV4-1 and J usage is TRBJ2-1; 11 nucleotides align to TRBD2. J was trimmed by 7 bases and V by 2 bases; bases with no gene match: 16. The CDR3 totals 19 residues. From germline, CDR1 is MGHRA and CDR2 YSYEKL. In DNA form, the CDR3 reads TGCGCCAGCAGCCAACGAGTAGTAGCGGGGGGGATGGTTTTAAATGAGCAGTTCTTC. Its translation: CASSQRVVAGGMVLNEQFF.

CDR3 sequence reads: CASSLEGTGYV. The CDR3 DNA is TGTGCCAGCAGCTTGGAAGGGACCGGGTACGTC. V gene TRBV5-6 combines with J gene TRBJ2-7; D is tentatively TRBD1 or TRBD2 (5 bases each). With 0 bases removed from V and 12 bases from J, the gap between germline ends came to 10 bases. Per germline, CDR1 SGHDT and CDR2 YYEEEE. This CDR3 spans 11 amino acids.

The sample holds a few counts of this clone. The rearrangement uses TRBV4-2 and TRBJ1-2; D is uncertain. Germline V CDR1 and CDR2: LGHNA, YNFKEQ. The V and J ends lost 0 bases and 8 bases respectively, with 7 bases between them. The CDR3 loop spans 12 amino acids. The CDR3 coding sequence is TGTGCCAGCAGCCAAGAATCAGCCGGCTACACCTTC. This codes for CASSQESAGYTF.

The CDR3 nucleotides read TGTGCCAGCAGTTACGAGGGACAATACTCTGGAAACACCATATATTTT. The encoded protein is CASSYEGQYSGNTIYF. This rearrangement joins TRBV6-2 or TRBV6-3 to TRBJ1-3; perhaps TRBD1 as D (6 bases). Germline V lookup: CDR1 MNHEY, CDR2 SVGEGT. The CDR3 is made up of 16 amino acids. The germline V and J ends were trimmed by 2 bases and 0 bases, with 11 bases remaining between them.

The V and J genes are TRBV18 and TRBJ1-3, with D possibly matching TRBD1 (5 bases). V shed 0 bases and J shed 0 bases, with 6 bases lying between them. This CDR3 is built from 15 residues. Germline V gives CDR1 KGHSH, CDR2 LQKENI. The CDR3 sequence: CASSPPTDSGNTIYF. The CDR3 coding sequence is TGTGCCAGCTCACCACCGACAGACTCTGGAAACACCATATATTTT. Combining the CDR3 with reference TRBV18 and TRBJ1-3 gives the whole variable domain NAGVMQNPRHLVRRRGQEARLRCSPMKGHSHVYWYRQLPEEGLKFMVYLQKENIIDESGMPKERFSAEFPKEGPSILRIQQVVRGDSAAYFCASSPPTDSGNTIYFGEGSWLTVV.

The chain uses TRBV6-2 or TRBV6-3 and TRBJ2-7; the D gene could be TRBD1 or TRBD2 (6 bases each). CDR1 MNHEY and CDR2 SVGEGT come from the germline V gene. The CDR3 runs 16 residues. Trimming pared 4 bases from V and 3 bases from J, leaving 19 bases between. The DNA of the CDR3 is TGTGCCAGCAGTTTGTGGCGGGACACAGAAGTCTACGAGCAGTACGTC. Protein product: CASSLWRDTEVYEQYV.

This clone came up a few times. The V and J genes are TRBV2 and TRBJ2-1, with D possibly matching TRBD1 (5 bases). Looked up from germline, CDR1 is SNHLY and CDR2 is FYNNEI. This CDR3 is 11 amino acids long. Trimming removed 8 bases from V and 11 bases from J, with 13 bases in between. CDR3 DNA: TGTGCCAGCCTTTTGGGGCTACAGCAGTTCTTC. Amino acids: CASLLGLQQFF.

The J gene is TRBJ2-4, the V gene TRBV30; 12 bases align to TRBD2. The CDR3 is 18 amino acids. Trimming removed 1 base from V and 4 bases from J; junction bases left unmatched: 11. Germline V gene data show CDR1 as GTSNPN and CDR2 as SVGIG (reference sequence). CDR3 bases: TGTGCCTGGAGTGATCGGCTAGCGGGGGGGCCCCTTAAAAACATTCAGTACTTC. Protein: CAWSDRLAGGPLKNIQYF.

The chain combines TRBV12-3 or TRBV12-4 with TRBJ2-5; D possibly uses TRBD1 or TRBD2 (5 bases each). Trimming removed 6 bases from V and 9 bases from J, with 11 bases in between. CDR3 length: 11 residues. CDR3 sequence (DNA): TGTGCCAGCAGCCTGAGGGGATCCCAGTACTTC. This codes for CASSLRGSQYF.

Only a few counts were recorded for this clone. The V and J genes are TRBV4-1 and TRBJ1-5; TRBD1 matches 7 bases. V was pared by 0 bases and J by 3 bases, with 8 bases of the junction left unmatched. This CDR3 has 17 amino acids. Germline lookup yields CDR1 MGHRA and CDR2 YSYEKL. In nucleotides, the CDR3 is TGCGCCAGCAGCCAAGATCCGGACAGGTTATACAATCAGCCCCAGCATTTT. This encodes CASSQDPDRLYNQPQHF.

The chain carries TRBV2 and TRBJ2-3, with 8 positions matching TRBD1. Germline V gene lookup returns CDR1 SNHLY and CDR2 FYNNEI. V shed 1 base and J 8 bases; nucleotides not matched to a gene: 5. The CDR3 covers 14 residues. CDR3 nucleotides: TGTGCCAGCAGTGAAGGCAGGGGGCTAGGTACGCAGTATTTT. Amino acid sequence: CASSEGRGLGTQYF. Full variable domain (rest looked up from reference TRBV2 and TRBJ2-3): EPEVTQTPSHQVTQMGQEVILRCVPISNHLYFYWYRQILGQKVEFLVSFYNNEISEKSEIFDDQFSVERPDGSNFTLKIRSTKLEDSAMYFCASSEGRGLGTQYFGPGTRLTVL.

The chain is built from TRBV5-1 and TRBJ2-3; TRBD1 aligns across 7 bases. Germline V gene data show CDR1 as SGHRS and CDR2 as YFSETQ. Trimming took 4 bases from V and 2 from J; bases not matched to a gene: 7. The length of the CDR3 is 15 residues. CDR3 DNA sequence: TGCGCCAGCAGCCCTGGGACAGCCTACACAGATACGCAGTATTTT. It translates to CASSPGTAYTDTQYF.

This clone has at least ten counts. The chain has TRBV20-1 and TRBJ1-1; D is undetermined. The CDR3 extends over 11 amino acids. CDR1 and CDR2 from the germline V gene are DFQATT and SNEGSKA (reference sequence). Trimming shortened V by 6 bases and J by 7 bases, and 12 bases separated the two germline ends. For the CDR3, the DNA is TGCAGTGCCCGGAATCAGAATGAAGCTTTCTTT. Its protein product is CSARNQNEAFF.

The V call is TRBV28, the J call TRBJ1-4; D is uncertain. Between the trimmed V and J ends, which lost 7 bases and 5 bases, there was a span of 14 bases. Looked up from germline, CDR1 is MDHEN and CDR2 is SYDVKM. This CDR3 region has 14 residues. In nucleotides, the CDR3 is TGTGCCAGCACCAGGACCGCGGTGAATGAAAAACTGTTTTTT. Protein product: CASTRTAVNEKLFF.

The J gene is TRBJ2-5, the V gene TRBV7-2; D is possibly TRBD2 (7 bases). V lost 2 bases and J 4 bases, leaving 14 bases between the germline ends. The CDR3 is 15 amino acids. The germline V gene encodes CDR1 SGHTA and CDR2 FQGNSA. CDR3 amino acids: CASSLRMGGRETQYF. The CDR3 region has the DNA TGTGCCAGCAGCTTACGGATGGGGGGGCGAGAGACCCAGTACTTC.

This clone appeared a few times. The chain links TRBV6-2 or TRBV6-3 to TRBJ2-3; no firm D call. The length of the CDR3 is 13 residues. In germline, CDR1 is MNHEY, CDR2 SVGEGT. V lost 2 bases, J lost 2 bases, and 5 bases lay in between. The CDR3 DNA reads as TGTGCCAGCAGTTACATGGACACAGATACGCAGTATTTT. Translating gives CASSYMDTDTQYF.

The chain links TRBV6-6 to TRBJ2-1, with 7 bases lining up with TRBD1. V dropped 6 bases and J dropped 1; count of bases not matched to a gene: 6. CDR1 and CDR2 from the germline V gene are MNHNY and SVGAGI (reference sequence). This CDR3 comprises 15 residues. The CDR3 nucleotides read TGTGCCAGCAGCTCCGGGACAGTTTCCTACAATGAGCAGTTCTTC. Translating gives CASSSGTVSYNEQFF.

The chain has TRBV6-5 and TRBJ1-4, with D unresolved. Germline V gene lookup returns CDR1 MNHEY and CDR2 SVGAGI. V shed 6 bases and J shed 7 bases, with 15 bases lying between them. The CDR3 covers 14 residues. In DNA, the CDR3 is TGTGCCAGCAGGTCTGGCCGGGTGGGTGAAAAACTGTTTTTT. Amino acid sequence: CASRSGRVGEKLFF.

V usage is TRBV9 and J usage is TRBJ1-6; D perhaps matches TRBD1 (5 bases). Germline assignment: CDR1 SGDLS and CDR2 YYNGEE. V was clipped by 0 bases and J by 10 bases, with 11 bases between them. The CDR3 runs to 14 residues. The DNA of the CDR3 is TGTGCCAGCAGCGTAGCTGTGGGGGACTCACCCCTCCACTTT. Protein: CASSVAVGDSPLHF.

This clone was found a few times. The CDR3 protein is CASSLIAMPSNQPQHF. The DNA of the CDR3 is TGTGCCAGCAGTTTAATAGCGATGCCCAGCAATCAGCCCCAGCATTTT. The rearrangement links TRBV27 to TRBJ1-5; D gene ambiguous. This CDR3 contains 16 residues. V was cut by 2 bases and J by 1 base, with 12 bases left in between. Germline assignment: CDR1 MNHEY and CDR2 SMNVEV (reference sequence).

V gene TRBV5-1 combines with J gene TRBJ2-1, with 7 bases lining up with TRBD1. V lost 0 bases to trimming and J lost 9 bases; unmatched junction nucleotides: 6. The germline gives CDR1 SGHRS, CDR2 YFSETQ. The CDR3 runs to 14 residues. The CDR3, as DNA: TGCGCCAGCAGCTTGGCACAGGGGATGGGTGAGCAGTTCTTC. It is translated as CASSLAQGMGEQFF.

The V and J genes are TRBV5-1 and TRBJ2-2; D possibly corresponds to TRBD1 (6 bases). Trimming left V 2 bases short and J 0 bases short, with 8 bases between. In germline, CDR1 is SGHRS, CDR2 YFSETQ. This CDR3 region has 15 residues. The CDR3 is CASSLEGANTGELFF. Here the CDR3 DNA reads TGCGCCAGCAGCTTAGAGGGGGCGAACACCGGGGAGCTGTTTTTT. Together with reference TRBV5-1 and TRBJ2-2, the CDR3 gives the full variable domain: KAGVTQTPRYLIKTRGQQVTLSCSPISGHRSVSWYQQTPGQGLQFLFEYFSETQRNKGNFPGRFSGRQFSNSRSEMNVSTLELGDSALYLCASSLEGANTGELFFGEGSRLTVL.

The chain recombines TRBV6-4 with TRBJ1-1; tentative D call: TRBD1 (5 bases). Germline values: CDR1 MRHNA, CDR2 SNTAGT. This CDR3 is 14 amino acids long. Trimming took 6 bases from V and 1 from J, leaving 12 bases between them. The CDR3 loop is CASRAGAANTEAFF. The CDR3 nucleotides are TGTGCCAGCAGAGCCGGGGCTGCGAACACTGAAGCTTTCTTT.